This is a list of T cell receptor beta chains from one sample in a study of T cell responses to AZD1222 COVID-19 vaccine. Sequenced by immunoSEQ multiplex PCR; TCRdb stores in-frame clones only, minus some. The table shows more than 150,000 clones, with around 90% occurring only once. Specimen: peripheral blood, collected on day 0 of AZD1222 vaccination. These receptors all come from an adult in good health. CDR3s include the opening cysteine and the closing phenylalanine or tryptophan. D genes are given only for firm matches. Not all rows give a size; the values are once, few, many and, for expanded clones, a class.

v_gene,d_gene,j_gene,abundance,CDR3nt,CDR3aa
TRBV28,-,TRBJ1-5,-,TGTGCCAGCGGACGGACTAATCAGCCCCAGCATTTT,CASGRTNQPQHF
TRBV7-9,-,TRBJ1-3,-,TGTGCCAGCAGCTTCACAGGCGGATGGGGAAACACCATATATTTT,CASSFTGGWGNTIYF
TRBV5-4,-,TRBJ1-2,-,TGTGCCAGCAGCTTAGGGGCTTATGGCTACACCTTC,CASSLGAYGYTF
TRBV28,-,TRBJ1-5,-,TGTGCCAGCAGCCCGGTAAATGATCAGCCCCAGCATTTT,CASSPVNDQPQHF
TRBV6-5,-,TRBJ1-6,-,TGTGCCAGCAAAGGGGCTTCCTCACCCCTCCACTTT,CASKGASSPLHF
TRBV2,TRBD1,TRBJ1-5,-,TGTGCCAGCGCAAGACAGGGCGGCAATCAGCCCCAGCATTTT,CASARQGGNQPQHF
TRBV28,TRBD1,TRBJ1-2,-,TGTGCCAGCAGACTGCAGGGGGCGAATGGCTACACCTTC,CASRLQGANGYTF
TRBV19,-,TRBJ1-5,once,TGTGCCAGTAGTGTTCGAGGAGGGGACAATCAGCCCCAGCATTTT,CASSVRGGDNQPQHF
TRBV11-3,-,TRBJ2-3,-,TGTGCCAGCAGCTCTGGACAAGTCACAGATACGCAGTATTTT,CASSSGQVTDTQYF
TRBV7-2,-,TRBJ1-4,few,TGTGCCAGCAGCCTAACGGGGGGTACAGTCAGGGAAAAACTGTTTTTT,CASSLTGGTVREKLFF
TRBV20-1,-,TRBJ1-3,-,TGCAGTGCTAGTACGGGGACTGGAAACACCATATATTTT,CSASTGTGNTIYF
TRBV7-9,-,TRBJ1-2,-,TGTGCCAGCAGCTTATCAGGGAATGGCTACACCTTC,CASSLSGNGYTF
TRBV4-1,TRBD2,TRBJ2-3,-,TGCGCCAGCAGCCTCTCGTCTAGCGGGGCAGATACGCAGTATTTT,CASSLSSSGADTQYF
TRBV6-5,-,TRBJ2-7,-,TGTGCCAGCAGTTATTTTACAGGAGGCGAGCAGTACTTC,CASSYFTGGEQYF
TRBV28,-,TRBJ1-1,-,TGTGCCAGCAGCTACGGACCATATGAAGCTTTCTTT,CASSYGPYEAFF
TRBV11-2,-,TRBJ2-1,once,TGTGCCAGCAGCCCCCGGGGGCGCTCCTACAATGAGCAGTTCTTC,CASSPRGRSYNEQFF
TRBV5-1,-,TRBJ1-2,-,TGCGCCAGCAGCCTGGACAGCCCTAGGAATGGCTACACCTTC,CASSLDSPRNGYTF
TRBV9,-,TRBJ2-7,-,TGTGCCAGCAGCGTACGAATCGAGGAGGACATTTACGAGCAGTACTTC,CASSVRIEEDIYEQYF
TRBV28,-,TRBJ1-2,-,TGTGCCAGCAGTCCTCCGGGGACCTTTTATTTTGGGAACTATGGCTACACCTTC,CASSPPGTFYFGNYGYTF
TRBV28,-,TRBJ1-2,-,TGTGCCAGCAGTTTGGCTTTGAATGGCTACACCTTC,CASSLALNGYTF
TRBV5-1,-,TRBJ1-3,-,TGCGCCAGCAGGTCGGAGGGTAACTCTGGAAACACCATATATTTT,CASRSEGNSGNTIYF
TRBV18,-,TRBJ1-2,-,TGTGCCAGCTCACCAGGGGATAGCGATGGCTACACCTTC,CASSPGDSDGYTF
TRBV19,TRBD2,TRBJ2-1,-,TGTGCCAGTAGCTCCGGGACTAGGTCATACAATGAGCAGTTCTTC,CASSSGTRSYNEQFF
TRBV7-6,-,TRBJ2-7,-,TGTGCCAGCAGCTTAGCGGAGGGCTTCTACGAGCAGTACTTC,CASSLAEGFYEQYF
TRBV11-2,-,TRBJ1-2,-,TGTGCCAGCAGCTTAAGTAGAGGGTCTGGAGGCTACACCTTC,CASSLSRGSGGYTF
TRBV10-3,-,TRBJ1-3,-,TGTGCCACCATATCTGGGGCCTCTGGAAACACCATATATTTT,CATISGASGNTIYF
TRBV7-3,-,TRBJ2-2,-,TGTGCCAGCAGCTTCGAGACTTTAACCGGGGAGCTGTTTTTT,CASSFETLTGELFF
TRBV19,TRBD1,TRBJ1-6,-,TGTGCCAGTAGTAACACAGGGGGCTCCTATAATTCACCCCTCCACTTT,CASSNTGGSYNSPLHF
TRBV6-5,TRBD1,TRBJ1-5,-,TGTGCCAGCCTGACAGGGAGCAATCAGCCCCAGCATTTT,CASLTGSNQPQHF
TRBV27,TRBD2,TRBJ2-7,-,TGTGCCAGCAGTTTAGCGGGAGCTCTCTCCTACGAGCAGTACTTC,CASSLAGALSYEQYF
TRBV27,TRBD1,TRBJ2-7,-,TGTGCCAGCAGTTTAGACAGGGGGCGAACTTACTACGAGCAGTACTTC,CASSLDRGRTYYEQYF
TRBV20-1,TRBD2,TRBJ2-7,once,TGCAGTGCTAGTCGGACTAGCGGGACGCGGGCCTTCCCCGACGAGCAGTACTTC,CSASRTSGTRAFPDEQYF